The entry below gives a single T cell receptor (beta chain) sequence along with its context. Authors' processing steps: Filtering differed because ImmunoSEQ produced junction-only sequences that carried no quality scores. Assay used: immunoSEQ multiplex PCR; TCRdb lists only in-frame clones, some missing. The D gene and trimming were derived from the DNA, and the V and J assignments and clone size from that table. The top ten clones hold 10% to 15% of a sample with fewer than 600,000 clones, 79% of them seen once. V was pared by 1 base and J by 6 bases, with 10 bases between. The CDR3 sequence is 13 residues long. CDR1 is MNHNS, CDR2 SASEGT, per germline. This sample was taken from a study of shared clonotypes between healthy human individuals. At the level of the study: Donors consisted of two women and a few men between 18 and 49.

The sequence was collected from a woman between 40 and 55 years old in good health. Some clones in this sample may be carry-over from other donors' samples. The gene calls are TRBV6-1 and TRBJ2-7; the D gene is possibly TRBD1 (5 bases). Sequenced: PBMCs. The CDR3 DNA is TGTGCCAGCAGTGAAGGCAGGGATGGCGAGCAGTACTTC. This gives the protein CASSEGRDGEQYF.